This T cell receptor (beta chain) was captured in a study of blood T cell repertoires in COVID-19. As for the study in general: PBMCs, B-cell-depleted T cells, or T cells provided the cDNA or gDNA that made up the material.

CDR3 size: 14 residues. Germline values: CDR1 KGHSH, CDR2 LQKENI. Trimming cost V 2 bases and J 0 bases, with 5 bases left between them. Only in-frame clones appear in the TCRdb table, and some are missing; sequencing was by immunoSEQ multiplex PCR. Found here are around 68,000 clones, about nine tenths of them singletons; the top ten hold 6.5% to 8%. This chain links TRBV18 with TRBJ1-5; no reliable D call. The sample consisted of peripheral blood. This clonotype was obtained from a man aged 50 to 60 with active COVID-19. The CDR3 loop is CASSPYSSNQPQHF. The CDR3 DNA follows: TGTGCCAGCTCACCATACAGTAGCAATCAGCCCCAGCATTTT.